This T cell receptor beta chain stems from a study of PD-1 blockade in classical Hodgkin lymphoma. The wider study: Patients were administered nivolumab (3 mg/kg intravenously) every 2 weeks.

The repertoire was sequenced with immunoSEQ multiplex PCR; TCRdb's copy has only in-frame clones and lacks some. The sample contains some 93,000 clones, roughly 78% of which appear only once. V gave up 4 bases and J gave up 0 bases; unmatched junction bases: 2. CDR3 length: 16 amino acids. Germline values: CDR1 SEHNR, CDR2 FQNEAQ (reference sequence). Time point reported: cycle 4 day 1 (C4D1), after more than 5 weeks of nivolumab. All patients experienced relapse after autologous stem cell transplantation, and brentuximab vedotin exposure was variable. J is TRBJ2-3 and V is TRBV7-9; TRBD2 matches at 12 bases. The sample consisted of peripheral blood mononuclear cells (PBMCs), taken before the fourth cycle of nivolumab. The TCR originated in a human donor with classical Hodgkin lymphoma. CDR3 residues: CASSSLAGGSTDTQYF. The DNA for the CDR3 is TGTGCCAGCAGCTCGCTAGCGGGAGGGAGCACAGATACGCAGTATTTT. The entire variable domain, with the rest obtained from reference TRBV7-9 and TRBJ2-3, is as follows: DTGVSQNPRHKITKRGQNVTFRCDPISEHNRLYWYRQTLGQGPEFLTYFQNEAQLEKSRLLSDRFSAERPKGSFSTLEIQRTEQGDSAMYLCASSSLAGGSTDTQYFGPGTRLTVL.